What follows describes a single TCR beta chain. The source of the sample is a study of blood T cell repertoires in COVID-19. The protocol was immunoSEQ multiplex PCR, while the TCRdb copy is restricted to in-frame clones and leaves out a portion. This table holds a few hundred thousand clones, 89% found once. In germline, CDR1 is SNHLY, CDR2 FYNNEI. V lost 2 bases, J lost 4 bases, and 3 bases stayed unmatched. The CDR3 length is 14 residues. The TCR was taken from a woman aged 55-75 years with acute or convalescent COVID-19. V and J are TRBV2 and TRBJ1-2; 8 bases align to TRBD1. The sequenced sample was peripheral blood. DNA of the CDR3: TGTGCCAGCAGTGAAACAGGGGGTGGCTATGGCTACACCTTC. It is translated as CASSETGGGYGYTF.